Each of the 4 T cell receptor beta chains below was sequenced from the same sample in a study of cytomegalovirus exposure and HLA in healthy donors. The PCR employed 60 Vbeta primers together with 13 Jbeta primers. Here immunoSEQ multiplex PCR was the method, and the copy in TCRdb shows in-frame clones only, minus some. The data hold about 200,000 clones, with around 73% observed a single time. The sample consisted of PBMCs. Source of these receptors: a woman in her twenties or thirties in good health and CMV-seronegative.

The chain is built from TRBV19 and TRBJ1-2; a possible D gene is TRBD1 (5 bases). The CDR3 spans 14 residues. Trimming pared 0 bases from V and 4 bases from J, leaving 9 bases between. Germline V gene sequence: CDR1 LNHDA, CDR2 SQIVND (reference sequence). In nucleotides, the CDR3 is TGTGCCAGTAGTATAGATTCCAGGGCCTATGGCTACACCTTC. This encodes CASSIDSRAYGYTF.

This clone was observed once. The rearrangement uses TRBV2 and TRBJ1-2; TRBD1 matches 10 bases. J was trimmed by 7 bases and V by 0 bases; bases with no gene match: 8. This CDR3 comprises 16 residues. Germline CDR1 reads SNHLY; CDR2 reads FYNNEI. As DNA, the CDR3 is TGTGCCAGCAGTGAAGCGCTCGGTGGGACAGGGGCTGGCTACACCTTC. It codes for CASSEALGGTGAGYTF.

The chain has TRBV19 and TRBJ1-2, with 9 nucleotides matching TRBD1. J lost 2 bases, V lost 5 bases, and 6 bases had no gene match. The germline V gene encodes CDR1 LNHDA and CDR2 SQIVND (reference sequence). The CDR3 is made up of 15 amino acids. CDR3: CASSPTGTGNYGYTF. Written as DNA, the CDR3 is TGTGCCAGTAGTCCTACCGGGACAGGGAACTATGGCTACACCTTC.

Details on this clone: At one of its ends the junction is not consistent with the germline gene, which may arise from a read error. This chain connects TRBV25-1 to TRBJ1-2, with a tentative D call TRBD1 (6 bases). The CDR3 has 15 amino acids. Per the germline V gene, CDR1 is MGHDK and CDR2 is SYGVNS. DNA of the CDR3: TGTGCCAGCAGTGATTTCGGGGGGCAGGGCTATGGCTACCCCTTC. Residues: CASSDFGGQGYGYPF.